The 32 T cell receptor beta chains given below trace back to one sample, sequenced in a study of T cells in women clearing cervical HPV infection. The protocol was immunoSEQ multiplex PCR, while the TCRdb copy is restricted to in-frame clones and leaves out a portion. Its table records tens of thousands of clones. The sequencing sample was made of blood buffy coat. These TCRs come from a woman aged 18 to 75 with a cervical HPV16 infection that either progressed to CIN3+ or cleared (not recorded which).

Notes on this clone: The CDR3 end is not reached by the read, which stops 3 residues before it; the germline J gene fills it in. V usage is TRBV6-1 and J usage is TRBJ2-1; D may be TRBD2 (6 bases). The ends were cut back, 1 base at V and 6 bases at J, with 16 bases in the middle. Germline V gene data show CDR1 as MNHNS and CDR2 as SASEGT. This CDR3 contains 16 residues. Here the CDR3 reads CASSEESGGGGNEQFF. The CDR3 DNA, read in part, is TGTGCCAGCAGTGAAGAGTCCGGGGGAGGTGGCAATGAG.

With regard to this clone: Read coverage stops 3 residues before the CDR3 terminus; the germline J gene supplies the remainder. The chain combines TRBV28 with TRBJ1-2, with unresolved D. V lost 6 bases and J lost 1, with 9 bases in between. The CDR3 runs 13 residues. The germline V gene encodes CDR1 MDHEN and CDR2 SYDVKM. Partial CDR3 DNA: TGTGCCAGCAGAACGAACAGTAACTATGGC. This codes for CASRTNSNYG. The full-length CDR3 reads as CASRTNSNYGYTF.

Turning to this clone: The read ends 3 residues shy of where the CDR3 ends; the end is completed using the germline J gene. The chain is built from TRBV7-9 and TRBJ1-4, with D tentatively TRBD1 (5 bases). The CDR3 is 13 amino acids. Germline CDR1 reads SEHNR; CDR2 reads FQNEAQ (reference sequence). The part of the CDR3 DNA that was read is TGTGCCAGCAGCTTTATAGGGGCCAACGTA. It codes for CASSFIGANV. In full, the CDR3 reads CASSFIGANVLFF.

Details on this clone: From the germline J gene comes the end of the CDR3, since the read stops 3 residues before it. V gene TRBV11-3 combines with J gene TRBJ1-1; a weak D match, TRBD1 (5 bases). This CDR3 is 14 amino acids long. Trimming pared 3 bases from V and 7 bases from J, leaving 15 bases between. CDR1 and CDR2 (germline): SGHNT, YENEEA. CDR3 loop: CASSLGGWTYEAFF. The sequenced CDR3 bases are TGTGCCAGCAGCTTGGGGGGGTGGACTTATGAA.

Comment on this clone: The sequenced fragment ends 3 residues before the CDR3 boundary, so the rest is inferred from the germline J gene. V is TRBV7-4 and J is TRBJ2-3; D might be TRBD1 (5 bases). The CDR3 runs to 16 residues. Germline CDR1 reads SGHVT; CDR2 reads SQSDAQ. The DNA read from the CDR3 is TGTGCCAGCAGCTTATTTTCCAGGGCGGAAGAACAGCCG. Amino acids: CASSLFSRAEEQP. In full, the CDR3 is CASSLFSRAEEQPQYF.

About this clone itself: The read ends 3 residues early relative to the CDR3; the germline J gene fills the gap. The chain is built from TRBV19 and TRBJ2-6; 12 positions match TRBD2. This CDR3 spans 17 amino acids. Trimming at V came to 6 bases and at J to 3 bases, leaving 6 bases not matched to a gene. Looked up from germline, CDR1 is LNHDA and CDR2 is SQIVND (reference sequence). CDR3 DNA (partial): TGTGCCAGTAGCGCTAGCGGGAGGGGGATTGGGGCCAACGTC. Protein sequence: CASSASGRGIGANV. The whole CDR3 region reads CASSASGRGIGANVLTF.

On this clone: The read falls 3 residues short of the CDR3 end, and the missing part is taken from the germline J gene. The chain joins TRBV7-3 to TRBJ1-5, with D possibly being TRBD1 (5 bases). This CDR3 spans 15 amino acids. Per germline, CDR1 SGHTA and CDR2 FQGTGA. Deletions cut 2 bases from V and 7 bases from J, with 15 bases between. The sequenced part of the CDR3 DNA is TGTGCCAGCAGCTTAGATGGGGAAAAGGGGCAGCCC. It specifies CASSLDGEKGQP. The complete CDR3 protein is CASSLDGEKGQPQHF. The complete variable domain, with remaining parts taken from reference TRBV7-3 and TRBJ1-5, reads GAGVSQTPSNKVTEKGKYVELRCDPISGHTALYWYRQSLGQGPEFLIYFQGTGAADDSGLPNDRFFAVRPEGSVSTLKIQRTERGDSAVYLCASSLDGEKGQPQHFGDGTRLSIL.

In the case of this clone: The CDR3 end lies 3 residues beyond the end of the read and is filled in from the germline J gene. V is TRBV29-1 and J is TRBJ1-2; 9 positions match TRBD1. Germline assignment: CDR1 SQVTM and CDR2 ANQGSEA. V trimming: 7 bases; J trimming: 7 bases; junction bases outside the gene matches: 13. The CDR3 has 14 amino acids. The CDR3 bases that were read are TGCAGCGGCCTCATCCCGGGACAGGGTAGTGGC. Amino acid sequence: CSGLIPGQGSG. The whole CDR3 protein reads CSGLIPGQGSGYTF.

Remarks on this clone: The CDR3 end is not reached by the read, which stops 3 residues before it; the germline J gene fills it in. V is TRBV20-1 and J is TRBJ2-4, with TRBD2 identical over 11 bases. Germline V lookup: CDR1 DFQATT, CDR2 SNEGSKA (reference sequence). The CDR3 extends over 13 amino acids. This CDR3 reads CSAWTSGSTIQYF. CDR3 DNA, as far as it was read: TGCAGTGCTTGGACTAGCGGGTCGACTATT.

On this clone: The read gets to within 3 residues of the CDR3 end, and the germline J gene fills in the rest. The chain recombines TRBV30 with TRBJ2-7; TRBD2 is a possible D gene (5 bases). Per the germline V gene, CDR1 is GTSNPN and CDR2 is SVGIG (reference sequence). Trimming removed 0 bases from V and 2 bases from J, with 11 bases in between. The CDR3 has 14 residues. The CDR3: CAWSVFRGTYEQYF. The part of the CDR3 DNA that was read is TGTGCCTGGAGTGTGTTCCGGGGAACCTACGAG.

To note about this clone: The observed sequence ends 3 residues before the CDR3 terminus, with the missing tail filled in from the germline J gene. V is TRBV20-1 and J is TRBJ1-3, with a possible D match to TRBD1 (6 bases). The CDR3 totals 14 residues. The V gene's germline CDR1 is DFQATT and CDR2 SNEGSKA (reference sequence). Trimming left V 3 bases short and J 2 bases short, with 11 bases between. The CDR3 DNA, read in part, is TGCAGTGCTAGTATCAGGGGAACTGGAAACACC. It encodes CSASIRGTGNT. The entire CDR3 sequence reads CSASIRGTGNTIYF.

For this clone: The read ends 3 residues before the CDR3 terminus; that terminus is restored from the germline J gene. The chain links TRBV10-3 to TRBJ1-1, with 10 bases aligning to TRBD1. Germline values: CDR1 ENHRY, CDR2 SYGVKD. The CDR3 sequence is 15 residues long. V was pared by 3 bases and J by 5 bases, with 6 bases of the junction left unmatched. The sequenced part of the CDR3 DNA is TGTGCCATCAGTGACCCGGGACAGGGGAAAACTGAA. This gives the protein CAISDPGQGKTE. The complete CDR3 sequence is CAISDPGQGKTEAFF.

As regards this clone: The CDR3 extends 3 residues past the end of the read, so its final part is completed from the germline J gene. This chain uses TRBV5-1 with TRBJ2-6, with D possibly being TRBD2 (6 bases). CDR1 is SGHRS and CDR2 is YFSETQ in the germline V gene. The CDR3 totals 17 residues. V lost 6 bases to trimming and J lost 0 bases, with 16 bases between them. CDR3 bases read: TGCGCCAGCACTCACTTCGGGGGTTCCTCTGGGGCCAACGTC. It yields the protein CASTHFGGSSGANV. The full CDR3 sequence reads CASTHFGGSSGANVLTF.

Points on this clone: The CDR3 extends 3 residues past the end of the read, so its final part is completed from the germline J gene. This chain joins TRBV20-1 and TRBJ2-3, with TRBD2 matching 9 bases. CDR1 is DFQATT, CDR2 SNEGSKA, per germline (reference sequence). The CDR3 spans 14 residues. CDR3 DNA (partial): TGCAGTGCTCAGGAGGCGGGAGGGCAATTTTCG. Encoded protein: CSAQEAGGQFS. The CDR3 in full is CSAQEAGGQFSQYF.

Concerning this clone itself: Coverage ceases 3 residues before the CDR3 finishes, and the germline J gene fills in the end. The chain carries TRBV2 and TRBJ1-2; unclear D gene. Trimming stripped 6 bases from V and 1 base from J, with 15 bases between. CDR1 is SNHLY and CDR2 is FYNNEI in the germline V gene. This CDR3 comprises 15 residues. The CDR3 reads CASRSGRTDNYGYTF. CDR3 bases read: TGTGCCAGCAGAAGCGGCCGAACGGATAACTATGGC.

The CDR3 is CASSPAPSHMNTEAFF. The sequenced CDR3 bases are TGTGCCAGCTCACCGGCTCCATCCCACATGAACACTGAA. This chain uses TRBV18 with TRBJ1-1; no reliable D call. The CDR3 end lies 3 residues beyond the end of the read and is filled in from the germline J gene. This CDR3 is 16 amino acids long. Trimming cost V 3 bases and J 0 bases, with 14 bases left between them. CDR1 and CDR2 (germline): KGHSH, LQKENI. The complete variable domain, with remaining parts taken from reference TRBV18 and TRBJ1-1, reads NAGVMQNPRHLVRRRGQEARLRCSPMKGHSHVYWYRQLPEEGLKFMVYLQKENIIDESGMPKERFSAEFPKEGPSILRIQQVVRGDSAAYFCASSPAPSHMNTEAFFGQGTRLTVV.

Partial CDR3 DNA: TGTGCCAGCAGCCCCGGGACACACTTTAACTATGGC. Its protein product is CASSPGTHFNYG. The full-length CDR3 reads as CASSPGTHFNYGYTF. The chain combines TRBV5-4 with TRBJ1-2; D is possibly TRBD1 (6 bases). The read falls 3 residues short of the CDR3 end, and the missing part is taken from the germline J gene. The CDR3 length is 15 residues. V lost 4 bases, J lost 1 base, and 14 bases lay in between. CDR1 is SGHNT and CDR2 is YYREEE in the germline V gene (reference sequence).

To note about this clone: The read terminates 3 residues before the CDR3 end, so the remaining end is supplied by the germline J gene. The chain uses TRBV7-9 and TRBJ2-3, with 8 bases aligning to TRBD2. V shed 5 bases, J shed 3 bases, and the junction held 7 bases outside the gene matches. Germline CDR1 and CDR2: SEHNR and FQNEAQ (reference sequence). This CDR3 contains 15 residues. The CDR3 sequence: CASSNREGGTDTQYF. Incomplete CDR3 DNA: TGTGCCAGCAGCAACCGGGAGGGGGGGACAGATACG.

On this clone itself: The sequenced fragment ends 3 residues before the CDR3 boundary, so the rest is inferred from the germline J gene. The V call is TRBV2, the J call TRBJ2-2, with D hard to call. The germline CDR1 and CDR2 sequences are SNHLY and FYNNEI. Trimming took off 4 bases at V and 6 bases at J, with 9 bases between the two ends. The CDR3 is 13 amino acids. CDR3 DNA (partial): TGTGCCAGCAGTGGTCTTAGGGCCGGGGAG. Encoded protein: CASSGLRAGE. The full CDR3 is CASSGLRAGELFF.

CDR3 in amino acids: CSAQDRNTGELFF. CDR3 bases read: TGCAGTGCTCAGGACAGGAACACCGGGGAG. The rearrangement joins TRBV20-1 to TRBJ2-2, with D perhaps TRBD1 (6 bases). From the germline J gene comes the end of the CDR3, since the read stops 3 residues before it. V was cut by 5 bases and J by 1 base, with 8 bases left in between. Germline lookup yields CDR1 DFQATT and CDR2 SNEGSKA (reference sequence). The CDR3 extends over 13 amino acids.

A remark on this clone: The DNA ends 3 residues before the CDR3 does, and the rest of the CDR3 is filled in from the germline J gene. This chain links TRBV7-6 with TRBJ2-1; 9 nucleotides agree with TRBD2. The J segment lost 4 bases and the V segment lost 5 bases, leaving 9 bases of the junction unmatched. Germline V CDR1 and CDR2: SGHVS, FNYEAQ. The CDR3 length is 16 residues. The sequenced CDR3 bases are TGTGCCAGCAGCCTAGAGCGGGAGGAACCTTACAATGAG. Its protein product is CASSLEREEPYNE. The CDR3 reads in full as CASSLEREEPYNEQFF.

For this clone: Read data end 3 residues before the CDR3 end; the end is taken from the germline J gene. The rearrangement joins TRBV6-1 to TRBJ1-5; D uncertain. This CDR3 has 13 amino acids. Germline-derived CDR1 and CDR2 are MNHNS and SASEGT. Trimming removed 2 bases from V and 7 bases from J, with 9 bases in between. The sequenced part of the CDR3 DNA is TGTGCCAGCAGTGAAAGGTTGGGCCAGCCC. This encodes CASSERLGQP. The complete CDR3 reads CASSERLGQPQHF.

CDR3: CASSRGGIAGELFF. The sequenced CDR3 bases are TGTGCCAGTAGTCGGGGGGGAATCGCCGGGGAG. The chain combines TRBV19 with TRBJ2-2; the match to TRBD2 covers 8 bases. The read terminates 3 residues before the CDR3 end, so the remaining end is supplied by the germline J gene. Germline CDR1 is LNHDA and CDR2 is SQIVND (reference sequence). The CDR3 covers 14 residues. V was pared by 5 bases and J by 6 bases, with 5 bases of the junction left unmatched.

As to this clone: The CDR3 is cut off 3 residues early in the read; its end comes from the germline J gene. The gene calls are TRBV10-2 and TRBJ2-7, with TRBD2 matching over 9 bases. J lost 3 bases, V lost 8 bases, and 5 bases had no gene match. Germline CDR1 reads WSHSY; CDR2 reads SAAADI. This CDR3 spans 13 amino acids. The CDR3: CASAPSGNYEQYF. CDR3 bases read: TGCGCCAGCGCGCCTAGCGGGAACTACGAG.

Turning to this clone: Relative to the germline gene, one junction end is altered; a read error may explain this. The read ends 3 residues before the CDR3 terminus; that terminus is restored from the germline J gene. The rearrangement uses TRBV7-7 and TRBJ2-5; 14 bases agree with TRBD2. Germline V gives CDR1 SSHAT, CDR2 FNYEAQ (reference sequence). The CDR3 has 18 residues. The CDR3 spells CASSLGTSGGRGQETQYF. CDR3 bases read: TGTGCTAGCAGCCTAGGGACTAGCGGGGGACGGGGACAAGAGACC.

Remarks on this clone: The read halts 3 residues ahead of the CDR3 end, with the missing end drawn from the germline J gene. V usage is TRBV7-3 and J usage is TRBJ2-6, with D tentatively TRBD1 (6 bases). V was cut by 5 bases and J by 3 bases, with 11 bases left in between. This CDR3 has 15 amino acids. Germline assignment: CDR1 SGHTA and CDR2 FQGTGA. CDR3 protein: CASSTQGYGANVLTF. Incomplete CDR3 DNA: TGTGCCAGCAGCACCCAGGGGTATGGGGCCAACGTC.

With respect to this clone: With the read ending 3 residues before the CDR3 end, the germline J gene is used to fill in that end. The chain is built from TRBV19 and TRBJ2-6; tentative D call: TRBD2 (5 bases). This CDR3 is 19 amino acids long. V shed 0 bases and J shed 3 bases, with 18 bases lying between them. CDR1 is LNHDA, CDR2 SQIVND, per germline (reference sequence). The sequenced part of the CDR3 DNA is TGTGCCAGTAGTATAGAGAGGGTTGGCAGGATGTATGGGGCCAACGTC. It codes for CASSIERVGRMYGANV. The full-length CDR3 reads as CASSIERVGRMYGANVLTF.

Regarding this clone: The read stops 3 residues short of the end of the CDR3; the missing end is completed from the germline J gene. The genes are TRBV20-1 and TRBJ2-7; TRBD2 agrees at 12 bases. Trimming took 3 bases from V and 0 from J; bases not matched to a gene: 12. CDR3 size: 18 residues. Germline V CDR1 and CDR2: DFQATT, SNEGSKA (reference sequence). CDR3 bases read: TGCAGTGCTAGGGTCCCTAGCGGGAGGGCCTCGAGCTCCTACGAG. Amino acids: CSARVPSGRASSSYE. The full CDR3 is CSARVPSGRASSSYEQYF.

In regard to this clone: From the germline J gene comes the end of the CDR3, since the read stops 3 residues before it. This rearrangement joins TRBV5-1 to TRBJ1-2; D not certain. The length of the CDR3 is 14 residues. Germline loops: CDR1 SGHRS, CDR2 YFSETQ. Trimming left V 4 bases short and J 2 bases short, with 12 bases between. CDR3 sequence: CASSPPFRNYGYTF. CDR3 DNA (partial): TGCGCCAGCAGCCCACCCTTTAGAAACTATGGC.

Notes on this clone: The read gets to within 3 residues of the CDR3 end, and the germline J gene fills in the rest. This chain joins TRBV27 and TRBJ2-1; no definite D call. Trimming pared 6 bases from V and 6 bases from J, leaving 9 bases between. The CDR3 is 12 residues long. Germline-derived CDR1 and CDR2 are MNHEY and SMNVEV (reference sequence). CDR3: CASSTRGNEQFF. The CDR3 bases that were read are TGTGCCAGCAGCACCCGAGGCAATGAG.

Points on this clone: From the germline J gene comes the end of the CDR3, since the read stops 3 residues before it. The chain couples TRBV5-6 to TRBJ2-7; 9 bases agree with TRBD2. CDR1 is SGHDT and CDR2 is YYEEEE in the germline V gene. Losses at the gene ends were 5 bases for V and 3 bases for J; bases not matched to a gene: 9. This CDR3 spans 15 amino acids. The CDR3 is CASSHTGLAVYEQYF. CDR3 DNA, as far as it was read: TGTGCCAGCAGTCACACGGGACTAGCAGTCTACGAG.

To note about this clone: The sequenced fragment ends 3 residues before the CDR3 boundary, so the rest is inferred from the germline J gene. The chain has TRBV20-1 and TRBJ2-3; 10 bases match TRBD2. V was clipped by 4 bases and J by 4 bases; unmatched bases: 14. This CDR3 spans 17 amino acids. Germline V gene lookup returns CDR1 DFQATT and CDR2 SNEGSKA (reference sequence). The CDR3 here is CSATPSLAGGAADTQYF. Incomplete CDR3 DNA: TGCAGTGCTACCCCCTCCTTAGCGGGAGGTGCGGCAGATACG.